Given below is one TCR beta chain in context. Its binding antigen is unknown. Base quality data are lacking; no much larger clone is found one base away. The entry originates in a study of blood T cell repertoires in COVID-19 (dated by TCRdb to 2018 to 2020). Broadly, across the study: Samples from collaborators originated in the United States, Italy and Spain and spanned both the acute and convalescent phases of COVID-19. The prospective study material was composed of cDNA or gDNA derived from T cells, B-cell-depleted T cells, or PBMCs. Subjects who had been exposed to COVID-19, were actively infected with it, or had recovered from it provided the deeply sampled blood TCRbeta repertoires that made up the dataset. The repertoires were released in a freely available public database meant as a resource for research on the immune response to SARS-CoV-2. Samples came from the ongoing ImmuneRACE study (first 160 participants) plus 1,254 subjects from 6 global collaborators. The sample metadata nearly always contained a de-identified subject ID, COVID-19 status, age in years and sex. Where HLA class I and class II types were available, the types were taken from metadata supplied by the sample provider, not from assay-based typing. Overall results and qualifications from the work: How much clinical and demographic metadata was included differed by source and by participant, and the metadata was provided uncurated.

TCRbeta CDR3 regions were amplified from genomic DNA by means of the immunoSEQ Assay, a bias-controlled multiplex PCR. Turning to the authors' computational methods: The number of nucleated cells in each sample was estimated by amplification of reference gene primers within the assay. To quantify the absolute abundance of each unique TCRbeta CDR3 rearrangement, sequence reads were collapsed and filtered. For each sample, productive Simpson clonality was calculated as the square root of Simpson's diversity index across productive rearrangements. Entries here come from immuneACCESS through TCRdb and include only in-frame sequences with V and J called. Some clones fail to appear in such tables; in the studies checked, an unresolved V gene covers under half of the shortfall, and the cause of the remainder is unknown. V and J calls and clone size follow that table, whereas D and trimming were derived from the DNA. In all, the sample holds 110,000 to 150,000 clones, and about four fifths of those were seen once. The top ten hold approximately 3.5% of the sample.

As encoded in the germline V gene, CDR1 is SGHNT while CDR2 is YENEEA. From cysteine to phenylalanine, the CDR3 is 14 amino acids long. Of the read, only the CDR3 DNA is kept; its 42 bases are in frame from base 1. Deletion took 0 bases off V and 6 bases off J, with a span of 9 bases between the germline ends. Samples from volunteer blood donors who had recovered from COVID-19 were contributed by a second Seattle source. The collaborating institutions used their own protocols to collect whole blood in K2EDTA tubes. For TCRbeta analysis, collaborators shipped samples as frozen whole blood, isolated PBMCs, or DNA extracted from either of those sample types.

This TCR came from a man between 70 and 80 years old who had recovered from COVID-19. The chain was built from TRBV11-3 and TRBJ2-1; the D gene cannot be resolved reliably. Input material: peripheral blood. The CDR3 protein is CASSLDPASNEQFF. Here is the DNA: TGTGCCAGCAGCTTAGATCCCGCTAGCAATGAGCAGTTCTTC.